Each of the 21 T cell receptor beta chains below was sequenced from the same sample in a study of tumor and adjacent non-tumor tissue in lung cancer. The template was RNA from unsorted bulk tissue. More than 3 cm separated this lung sample from the edge of the tumor. TCRbeta libraries were built with three rounds of nested PCR, modified from ARM-PCR. TCRdb ran MiXCR on the multiplex PCR reads and lists one entry per CDR3 protein. The table includes 100,000 or so distinct CDR3 sequences, more than 80% detected once. The material sequenced was distant non-tumor lung tissue. The source is a man aged 55 to 70 with small cell lung cancer.

On this clonotype: Given a much more abundant clone one base away, this may be a read error. The chain combines TRBV20-1 with TRBJ1-1; possible D gene TRBD1, 5 bases. Germline CDR1 and CDR2: DFQATT and SNEGSKA (reference sequence). This CDR3 contains 13 residues. CDR3 loop: CRAKGVMNTEAFF. CDR3 nucleotide sequence: TGCAGAGCCAAAGGGGTTATGAACACTGAAGCTTTCTTT.

This clonotype was picked up one time. One junction end disagrees with the germline gene, perhaps due to a read error. The J gene is TRBJ2-1, the V gene TRBV5-6; D is unclear. The CDR3 runs to 13 residues. Germline values: CDR1 SGHDT, CDR2 YYEEEE. The chain's CDR3 is CASRLASGNEQFF. CDR3 nucleotide sequence: TGTGCCAGCAGGTTGGCCAGTGGGAATGAGCAGTTCTTC. The full variable domain, in which reference TRBV5-6 and TRBJ2-1 provide the parts outside the CDR3, is DAGVTQSPTHLIKTRGQQVTLRCSPKSGHDTVSWYQQALGQGPQFIFQYYEEEERQRGNFPDRFSGHQFPNYSSELNVNALLLGDSALYLCASRLASGNEQFFGPGTRLTVL.

On this clonotype itself: At one end, the junction sequence differs from germline, possibly due to a read error. The genes are TRBV12-3 or TRBV12-4 and TRBJ2-1; 8 nucleotides line up with TRBD1. CDR3 size: 14 residues. CDR3 bases: TGTGCCAGCAGTTCCGGGACAGGACACAATGAGCACTTCTTC. Encoded protein: CASSSGTGHNEHFF.

About this clonotype: This sequence may be a read error, since a much larger clone differs from it by one base. The V gene is TRBV24-1, the J gene TRBJ2-1, with TRBD2 matching 11 bases. The CDR3 is 20 amino acids. V was pared by 4 bases and J by 0 bases, with 13 bases of the junction left unmatched. Per the germline V gene, CDR1 is KGHDR and CDR2 is SFDVKD. The CDR3: CATSDLLGLAAAHSYNEQFF. DNA for the CDR3: TGTGCCACCAGTGACTTACTGGGACTAGCGGCCGCTCACTCCTACAATGAGCAGTTCTTC.

With respect to this clonotype: The missing conserved phenylalanine or tryptophan at the end of this CDR3 makes a read error likely. The chain links TRBV29-1 to TRBJ2-7, with D possibly matching TRBD1 (6 bases). This CDR3 is 13 amino acids long. Trimming stripped 7 bases from V and 2 bases from J, with 15 bases between. Germline lookup yields CDR1 SQVTM and CDR2 ANQGSEA. CDR3 protein: CSAPRTVTYEQYI. In nucleotides, the CDR3 is TGCAGCGCTCCCAGGACAGTTACCTACGAGCAGTACATC.

Concerning this clonotype: A junction end diverges from the germline sequence, so it may reflect a read error. This chain joins TRBV29-1 and TRBJ2-7; the D call may be TRBD1 or TRBD2 (6 bases each). This CDR3 is built from 14 residues. Germline V gene lookup returns CDR1 SQVTM and CDR2 ANQGSEA. This CDR3 reads CSVGGQGLTYEQNF. CDR3 DNA sequence: TGCAGTGTTGGAGGGCAGGGGTTAACCTACGAGCAGAACTTC.

As for this clonotype: This likely comes from a read error, as the CDR3 has no conserved phenylalanine or tryptophan at its end. This chain links TRBV28 with TRBJ1-5; D is undetermined. Germline values: CDR1 MDHEN, CDR2 SYDVKM. V was trimmed by 5 bases and J by 5 bases, leaving 7 bases between them. The CDR3 sequence is 12 residues long. CDR3 residues: CASSDIDQPQHI. Written as DNA, the CDR3 is TGTGCCAGCAGTGACATAGATCAGCCCCAGCATATT.

In regard to this clonotype: An end of the junction differs from the germline gene, which may be a read error. The rearrangement joins TRBV29-1 to TRBJ2-5; 8 bases fit TRBD2. Per germline, CDR1 SQVTM and CDR2 ANQGSEA. This CDR3 contains 12 residues. CDR3 region: CGAGRAGETQNF. The CDR3 DNA reads as TGCGGCGCCGGGAGGGCAGGCGAGACCCAGAACTTC.

In the case of this clonotype: No conserved phenylalanine or tryptophan ends this CDR3, so it is likely a read error. The chain has TRBV5-1 and TRBJ1-5; D gene unclear. CDR1 is SGHRS, CDR2 YFSETQ, per germline. This CDR3 comprises 12 residues. CDR3 nucleotide sequence: TGCTCCAGCAGAGACAGCAATCAGCCCCAGCATTAT. Translating it yields CSSRDSNQPQHY.

This clonotype occurred once. This sequence may be a read error, since a much larger clone differs from it by one base. This chain links TRBV5-1 with TRBJ2-6; D is possibly TRBD1 (5 bases). CDR1 and CDR2 from the germline V gene are SGHRS and YFSETQ. This CDR3 region has 16 residues. V shed 3 bases and J shed 2 bases, with 12 bases lying between them. CDR3 nucleotide sequence: TGCGCCAGCAGCTCCAGGGAATACGCTGGGGCCAACGTCCTGACTTTC. Translation gives CASSSREYAGANVLTF.

A note on this clonotype: The germline gene is not matched at one end of the junction; a read error may be the cause. This chain connects TRBV6-5 to TRBJ2-2; D unresolved. CDR1 MNHEY and CDR2 SVGAGI come from the germline V gene. This CDR3 contains 15 residues. CDR3: CANSHSNPRTGELFF. The CDR3 DNA reads as TGTGCCAACAGTCACTCGAATCCGAGGACCGGGGAGCTGTTTTTT.

This chain's CDR3 is CASSQITSGRTTDTQYF. CDR3 nucleotides: TGTGCCAGCAGCCAGATCACTAGCGGGAGGACTACAGATACGCAGTATTTT. The chain is built from TRBV4-2 and TRBJ2-3; 12 bases align to TRBD2. The CDR3 loop spans 17 amino acids. V shed 3 bases and J 3 bases; nucleotides not matched to a gene: 7. Germline-derived CDR1 and CDR2 are LGHNA and YNFKEQ.

With respect to this clonotype: One end of the junction is discordant with germline, which a read error may explain. This CDR3 is CGSSSRGAYTREMFF. Written as DNA, the CDR3 is TGCGGCAGCAGCAGCAGGGGGGCCTATACCAGGGAGATGTTTTTT. The V and J genes are TRBV4-1 and TRBJ2-2; D may be TRBD1 (7 bases). Per the germline V gene, CDR1 is MGHRA and CDR2 is YSYEKL. The CDR3 sequence is 15 residues long.

On this clonotype: One end of the junction fails to match germline, which may point to a read error. CDR3 nucleotides: TGCGCCAGTGCAACTCCCCGGGGACAGGGGCCCTCACAAGAGACCGAGTACTTC. Residues: CASATPRGQGPSQETEYF. V and J are TRBV10-2 and TRBJ2-5; 10 positions match TRBD1. CDR3 length equals 18 residues. Germline CDR1 WSHSY, CDR2 SAAADI.

Details on this clonotype: One junction end disagrees with the germline gene, perhaps due to a read error. The rearrangement joins TRBV29-1 to TRBJ2-1, with TRBD2 identical over 13 bases. CDR3 size: 15 residues. The germline gives CDR1 SQVTM, CDR2 ANQGSEA. CDR3 sequence reads: CSVEVRTSGSNEEFF. In DNA, the CDR3 is TGCAGCGTTGAAGTCAGGACTAGCGGGAGCAATGAGGAGTTCTTC.

With respect to this clonotype: A much larger clone lies a single base off, so this may be a read error. V and J are TRBV4-1 and TRBJ2-7; 10 nucleotides match TRBD1. From germline, CDR1 is MGHRA and CDR2 YSYEKL. The CDR3 consists of 17 residues. DNA for the CDR3: TGCGCCAGCAACCAAGTGAGAGGGACAGGGGACTCCTACGAGCAGTACTTC. It yields the protein CASNQVRGTGDSYEQYF.

The table lists this clonotype with a count of one. The conserved closing phenylalanine or tryptophan is absent in this CDR3, likely reflecting a read error. This chain uses TRBV4-2 with TRBJ2-2; 8 nucleotides align to TRBD1. The CDR3 extends over 16 amino acids. Germline V gene data show CDR1 as LGHNA and CDR2 as YNFKEQ. CDR3 coding DNA: TGTGACAGCAGCCAGATGGGACAGGCGAACACCGGGGAGCTGTTTCTT. Its translation: CDSSQMGQANTGELFL.

There are many counts of this clonotype. The V and J genes are TRBV29-1 and TRBJ2-2, with 10 bases fitting TRBD1. Germline lookup yields CDR1 SQVTM and CDR2 ANQGSEA. The CDR3 spans 14 residues. The V and J ends lost 6 bases and 4 bases, in that order; junction bases with no gene match: 5. This CDR3 reads CSVRTGGVTGELFF. CDR3 DNA sequence: TGCAGCGTACGGACAGGGGGGGTCACCGGGGAGCTGTTTTTT.

About this clonotype: Because it lacks the conserved phenylalanine or tryptophan at the end, this CDR3 is likely a read error. V is TRBV20-1 and J is TRBJ1-1; a weak D match, TRBD1 (6 bases). V gave up 4 bases and J gave up 1 base, with 16 bases separating them. This CDR3 has 15 residues. Germline CDR1 is DFQATT and CDR2 is SNEGSKA (reference sequence). The CDR3 loop is CSATDARGGNTEAFL. DNA of the CDR3: TGCAGTGCTACAGACGCAAGGGGGGGGAACACTGAAGCTTTCTTA.

Notes on this clonotype: One end of the junction varies from germline; a read error may be responsible. The chain employs TRBV29-1 and TRBJ2-3, with D possibly being TRBD2 (5 bases). Germline V gives CDR1 SQVTM, CDR2 ANQGSEA. This CDR3 region has 13 residues. In DNA form, the CDR3 reads TGTAGCGTTTCAACGGGAATGGCAGATACGCAGTATTTT. This sequence encodes CSVSTGMADTQYF.

Notes on this clonotype: Since the CDR3 does not end with the conserved phenylalanine or tryptophan, this likely comes from a read error. V usage is TRBV4-2 and J usage is TRBJ2-2; maybe TRBD2 (5 bases). The CDR3 runs 16 residues. In germline, CDR1 is LGHNA, CDR2 YNFKEQ. DNA of the CDR3: TGTGCAAGCAGCCAAGATCTGAGGGCCAACAACGAGGAGCTGTTTCTT. This translates into CASSQDLRANNEELFL.